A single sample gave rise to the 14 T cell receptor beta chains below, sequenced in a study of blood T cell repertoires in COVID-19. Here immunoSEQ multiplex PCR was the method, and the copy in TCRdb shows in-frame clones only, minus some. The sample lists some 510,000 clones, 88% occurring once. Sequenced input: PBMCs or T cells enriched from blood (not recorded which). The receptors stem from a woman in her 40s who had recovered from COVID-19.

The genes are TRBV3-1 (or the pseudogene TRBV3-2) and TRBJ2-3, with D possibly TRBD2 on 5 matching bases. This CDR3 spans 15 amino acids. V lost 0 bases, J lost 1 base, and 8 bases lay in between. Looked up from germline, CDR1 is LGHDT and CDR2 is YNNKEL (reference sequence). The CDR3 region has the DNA TGTGCCAGCAGCCAAGAATCAGCGGGCACAGATACGCAGTATTTT. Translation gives CASSQESAGTDTQYF.

The chain's CDR3 is CASSLGRVGNEQFF. The CDR3 DNA follows: TGCGCCAGCAGCTTGGGCAGGGTAGGCAATGAGCAGTTCTTC. This chain uses TRBV5-1 with TRBJ2-1; D perhaps matches TRBD1 (5 bases). Looked up from germline, CDR1 is SGHRS and CDR2 is YFSETQ. Trimming took 0 bases from V and 6 from J, leaving 10 bases between them. The CDR3 spans 14 residues. Full variable domain (missing parts from reference TRBV5-1 and TRBJ2-1): KAGVTQTPRYLIKTRGQQVTLSCSPISGHRSVSWYQQTPGQGLQFLFEYFSETQRNKGNFPGRFSGRQFSNSRSEMNVSTLELGDSALYLCASSLGRVGNEQFFGPGTRLTVL.

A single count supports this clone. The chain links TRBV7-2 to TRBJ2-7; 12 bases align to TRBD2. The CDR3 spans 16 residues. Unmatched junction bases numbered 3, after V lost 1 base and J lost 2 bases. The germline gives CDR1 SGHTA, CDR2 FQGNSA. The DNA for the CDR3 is TGTGCCAGCAGCTTAGTCCTAGCGGGAGGGCCCTACGAGCAGTACTTC. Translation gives CASSLVLAGGPYEQYF.

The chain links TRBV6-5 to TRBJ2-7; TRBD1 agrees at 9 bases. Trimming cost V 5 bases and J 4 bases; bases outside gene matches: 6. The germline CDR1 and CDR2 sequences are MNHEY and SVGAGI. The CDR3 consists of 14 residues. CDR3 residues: CASSTGTGLYEQYF. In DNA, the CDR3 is TGTGCCAGCAGTACCGGGACAGGGCTGTACGAGCAGTACTTC.

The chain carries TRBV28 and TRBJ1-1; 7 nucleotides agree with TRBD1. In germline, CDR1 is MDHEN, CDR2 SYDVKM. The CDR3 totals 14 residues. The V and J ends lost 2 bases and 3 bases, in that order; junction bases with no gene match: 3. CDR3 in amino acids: CASSLETGYTEAFF. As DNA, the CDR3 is TGTGCCAGCAGTTTAGAGACAGGGTACACTGAAGCTTTCTTT.

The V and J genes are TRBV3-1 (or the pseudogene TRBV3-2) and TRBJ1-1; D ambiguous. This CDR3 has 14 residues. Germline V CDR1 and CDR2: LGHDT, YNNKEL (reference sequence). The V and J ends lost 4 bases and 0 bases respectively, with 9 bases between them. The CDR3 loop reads CASSPYGMNTEAFF. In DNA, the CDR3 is TGTGCCAGCAGCCCCTACGGTATGAACACTGAAGCTTTCTTT.

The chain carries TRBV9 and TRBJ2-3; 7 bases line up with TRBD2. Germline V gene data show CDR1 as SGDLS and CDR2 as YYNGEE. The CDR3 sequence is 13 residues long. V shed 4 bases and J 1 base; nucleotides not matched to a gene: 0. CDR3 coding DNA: TGTGCCAGCAGCCTAGCGGGCACAGATACGCAGTATTTT. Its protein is CASSLAGTDTQYF.

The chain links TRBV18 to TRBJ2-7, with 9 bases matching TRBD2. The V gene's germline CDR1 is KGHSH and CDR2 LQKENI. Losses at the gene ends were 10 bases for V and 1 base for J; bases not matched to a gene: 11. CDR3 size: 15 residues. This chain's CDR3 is CATKAGAGGSYEQYF. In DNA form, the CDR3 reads TGTGCCACGAAGGCTGGGGCGGGAGGGTCCTACGAGCAGTACTTC.

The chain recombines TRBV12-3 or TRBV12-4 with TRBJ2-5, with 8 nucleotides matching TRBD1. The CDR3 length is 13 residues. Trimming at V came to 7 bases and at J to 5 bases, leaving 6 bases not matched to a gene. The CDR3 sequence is CASMATGVETQYF. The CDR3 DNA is TGTGCCAGCATGGCGACAGGGGTTGAGACCCAGTACTTC.

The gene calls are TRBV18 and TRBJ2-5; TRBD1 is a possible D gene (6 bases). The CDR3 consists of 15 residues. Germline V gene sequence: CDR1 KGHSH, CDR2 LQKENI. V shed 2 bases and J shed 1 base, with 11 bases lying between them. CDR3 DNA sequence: TGTGCCAGCTCACCATCAGGGGACCCCCAAGAGACCCAGTACTTC. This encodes CASSPSGDPQETQYF.

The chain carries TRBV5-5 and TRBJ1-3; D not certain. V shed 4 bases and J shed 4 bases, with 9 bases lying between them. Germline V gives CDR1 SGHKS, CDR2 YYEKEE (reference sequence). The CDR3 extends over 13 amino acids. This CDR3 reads CASSLATGNTIYF. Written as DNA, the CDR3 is TGTGCCAGCAGCCTAGCGACGGGAAACACCATATATTTT.

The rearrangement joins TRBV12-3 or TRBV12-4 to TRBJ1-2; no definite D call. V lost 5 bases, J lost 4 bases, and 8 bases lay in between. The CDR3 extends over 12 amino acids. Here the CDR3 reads CASSRRSYGYTF. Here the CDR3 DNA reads TGTGCCAGCAGTCGTAGAAGCTATGGCTACACCTTC.

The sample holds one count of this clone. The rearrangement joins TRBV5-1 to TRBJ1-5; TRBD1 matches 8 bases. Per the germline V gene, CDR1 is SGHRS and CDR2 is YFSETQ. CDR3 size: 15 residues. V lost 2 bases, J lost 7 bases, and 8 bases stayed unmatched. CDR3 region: CASSLNPDREQPQHF. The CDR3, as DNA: TGCGCCAGCAGCTTAAACCCGGACAGGGAGCAGCCCCAGCATTTT.

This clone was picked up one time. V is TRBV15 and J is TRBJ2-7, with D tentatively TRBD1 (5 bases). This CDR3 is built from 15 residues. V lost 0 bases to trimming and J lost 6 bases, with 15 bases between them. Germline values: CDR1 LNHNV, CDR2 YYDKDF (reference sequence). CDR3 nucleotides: TGTGCCACCAGCAGAGATACAGGACCCCTGCTCGAGCAGTACTTC. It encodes CATSRDTGPLLEQYF.